The 15 T cell receptor beta chains below come from one sample, sequenced in a study of neurological immune-mediated disorders. Via MiXCR, TCRdb re-called the 5' RACE reads, giving one row per CDR3 protein. The data hold 75,000 to 85,000 distinct CDR3 sequences, with about a sixth observed a single time. Sequencing input: PBMCs. The receptors were gathered from a woman in her 40s in good health.

This clonotype appeared many times. This sequence joins TRBV2 and TRBJ2-1; D might be TRBD2 (5 bases). The germline CDR1 and CDR2 sequences are SNHLY and FYNNEI. V was trimmed by 8 bases and J by 10 bases, leaving 21 bases between them. CDR3 length equals 14 residues. The chain's CDR3 is CASRMDSSPPEQFF. DNA for the CDR3: TGTGCCAGCCGAATGGACTCCAGCCCTCCCGAGCAGTTCTTC.

Remarks on this clonotype: Given a much more abundant clone one base away, this may be a read error. The rearrangement links TRBV20-1 to TRBJ2-5; maybe TRBD1 (6 bases). The CDR3 sequence is 14 residues long. CDR1 and CDR2 from the germline V gene are DFQATT and SNEGSKA (reference sequence). In DNA, the CDR3 is TGCGGTGCTAGATCCACAGGCCAGGGGGAGACCCAGTACTTC. Its protein is CGARSTGQGETQYF.

This clonotype was seen many times. The chain carries TRBV6-2 or TRBV6-3 and TRBJ1-1, with D possibly matching TRBD1 (6 bases). Deletions cut 8 bases from V and 1 base from J, with 14 bases between. The CDR3 contains 14 residues. Germline V gives CDR1 MNHEY, CDR2 SVGEGT. CDR3 sequence reads: CASQKGGWNTEAFF. The CDR3 DNA reads TGTGCCAGCCAAAAGGGGGGCTGGAACACTGAAGCTTTCTTT.

This clonotype has a handful of counts. The V call is TRBV6-5, the J call TRBJ2-7; 8 bases line up with TRBD2. The V gene end was trimmed by 5 bases and the J gene end by 5 bases; junction bases not matched to a gene: 8. The CDR3 totals 14 residues. CDR1 and CDR2 from the germline V gene are MNHEY and SVGAGI. CDR3 in DNA: TGTGCCAGCAGTCCCAACGCGGGGGGCGACGAGCAGTACTTC. Translation gives CASSPNAGGDEQYF.

This clonotype has ten or more counts. The CDR3 DNA follows: TGTGCCAGCAGTTACTACAAAGATCAGCCCCAGCATTTT. Its protein is CASSYYKDQPQHF. The chain combines TRBV6-2 or TRBV6-3 with TRBJ1-5; D unresolved. V lost 1 base and J 5 bases, leaving 6 bases between the germline ends. The germline V gene encodes CDR1 MNHEY and CDR2 SVGEGT. CDR3 size: 13 residues.

This clonotype has a count of ten or more. The chain uses TRBV10-3 and TRBJ2-7, with 8 bases fitting TRBD2. Germline assignment: CDR1 ENHRY and CDR2 SYGVKD. The CDR3 is made up of 13 amino acids. The J segment lost 0 bases and the V segment lost 8 bases, leaving 3 bases of the junction unmatched. In DNA, the CDR3 is TGTGCCATCTCGAGCGGGAGCTCCTACGAGCAGTACGTC. Amino acid sequence: CAISSGSSYEQYV.

The gene calls are TRBV30 and TRBJ2-2; TRBD1 aligns across 10 bases. Germline lookup yields CDR1 GTSNPN and CDR2 SVGIG (reference sequence). Unmatched junction bases numbered 4, after V lost 5 bases and J lost 4 bases. The CDR3 length is 14 residues. The CDR3 DNA sequence: TGTGCCTGGCGACAGGGGGCCGGCACCGGGGAGCTGTTTTTT. Translating gives CAWRQGAGTGELFF. The full variable domain, with the rest looked up from reference TRBV30 and TRBJ2-2, is SQTIHQWPATLVQPVGSPLSLECTVEGTSNPNLYWYRQAAGRGLQLLFYSVGIGQISSEVPQNLSASRPQDRQFILSSKKLLLSDSGFYLCAWRQGAGTGELFFGEGSRLTVL.

This clonotype was counted many times. The chain uses TRBV20-1 and TRBJ2-7; possibly TRBD1 for D (6 bases). CDR3 size: 16 residues. CDR1 DFQATT and CDR2 SNEGSKA come from the germline V gene (reference sequence). Trimming shortened V by 5 bases and J by 2 bases, and 22 bases separated the two germline ends. CDR3 nucleotides: TGCAGTGCTGGGGGCCCCGGGCCTCCCCCCCCCTACGAGCAGTACTTC. Residues: CSAGGPGPPPPYEQYF.

This clonotype was found a few times. V and J are TRBV6-5 and TRBJ2-5; the match to TRBD2 covers 7 bases. CDR1 is MNHEY, CDR2 SVGAGI, per germline. The CDR3 is 13 residues long. The trim removed 5 bases at V and 4 bases at J, leaving 4 bases unmatched. CDR3 sequence: CASSKTSRETQYF. As DNA, the CDR3 is TGTGCCAGCAGTAAGACTAGCCGAGAGACCCAGTACTTC.

There are many counts of this clonotype. The V call is TRBV6-4, the J call TRBJ2-7; D uncertain. CDR3 size: 11 residues. The V gene's germline CDR1 is MRHNA and CDR2 SNTAGT. The V end was cut by 4 bases, the J end by 3 bases, with 4 bases between. The CDR3 DNA reads TGTGCCAGCAGTGCAATCTACGAGCAGTACTTC. Amino acids: CASSAIYEQYF.

There are many counts of this clonotype. This chain connects TRBV4-3 to TRBJ2-2; no clear D gene. With 6 bases removed from V and 5 bases from J, the gap between germline ends came to 7 bases. Per germline, CDR1 LGHNA and CDR2 YSLEER. The CDR3 extends over 12 amino acids. CDR3 amino acids: CASSSGTGELFF. The CDR3 DNA sequence: TGCGCCAGCAGTTCCGGGACCGGGGAGCTGTTTTTT.

This clonotype was found many times. The chain combines TRBV6-6 with TRBJ2-3; D is possibly TRBD1 (6 bases). Germline V lookup: CDR1 MNHNY, CDR2 SVGAGI (reference sequence). V was clipped by 8 bases and J by 2 bases, with 14 bases between them. CDR3 length: 14 amino acids. Here the CDR3 reads CASGRGSDTDTQYF. CDR3 DNA: TGTGCCAGCGGAAGGGGGTCCGACACAGATACGCAGTATTTT.

In its sample, this clonotype was seen a few times. The genes are TRBV13 and TRBJ1-1; perhaps TRBD1 as D (5 bases). The germline CDR1 and CDR2 sequences are PRHDT and FYEKMQ (reference sequence). V lost 6 bases and J lost 5, with 19 bases in between. This CDR3 comprises 15 residues. The CDR3 bases are TGTGCCAGCAGGGCCGCCGGGACGGCTAAAACTGAAGCTTTCTTT. Residues: CASRAAGTAKTEAFF.

This clonotype was recorded a few times. The chain employs TRBV5-4 and TRBJ2-1; 8 nucleotides line up with TRBD1. Germline V gene data show CDR1 as SGHNT and CDR2 as YYREEE (reference sequence). This CDR3 comprises 16 residues. The V segment lost 4 bases and the J segment 4 bases; nucleotides outside the gene matches: 10. CDR3 in amino acids: CASSHPEWTGYNEQFF. Written as DNA, the CDR3 is TGTGCCAGCAGCCATCCTGAGTGGACAGGGTACAATGAGCAGTTCTTC.

Ten or more counts support this clonotype. The chain employs TRBV15 and TRBJ2-1, with D tentatively TRBD2 (6 bases). The V gene lost 1 base and the J gene lost 8 bases, with 18 bases spanning the gap. The CDR3 has 16 residues. In germline, CDR1 is LNHNV, CDR2 YYDKDF (reference sequence). The CDR3 sequence: CATSRGPDYSLHEQFF. The CDR3 region has the DNA TGTGCCACCAGCAGAGGCCCGGACTACTCGCTTCATGAGCAGTTCTTC.